Below, one T cell receptor beta chain is given with its context. Its matching antigen is unknown. The gene names here belong to mouse. The CDR3 is cut off 1 residue early in the read; its end comes from the germline J gene. As for time point: mouse harvest day 14 after allogeneic transplant. Mouse grafts combined 10^7 T-cell-depleted bone marrow cells with 10^6 splenic CD5+ T cells. This mouse GVHD model was MHC-mismatched B6 to BALB/c, profiled day 7 or 14. Method: immunoSEQ multiplex PCR; TCRdb's copy keeps in-frame clones and lacks some. The sample records a few hundred clones, around 50% being singletons. Germline CDR1 FNHDT, CDR2 SITEND (reference sequence). V lost 4 bases, J lost 3 bases, and 8 bases lay in between. This CDR3 has 12 amino acids. This sample is drawn from a study of tissue T cells after allogeneic stem cell transplantation. Findings of the study overall: TCR repertoires tracked anatomic similarity, regardless of disease or transplant status. Which tissue TCRs were alloreactive or antigen-specific was not determined. Some clones might be persisting host cells.

V usage is TRBV19 and J usage is TRBJ2-7; D is ambiguous. The source material was blood. The receptor's source is a female BALB/c mouse given C57BL/6 T cells with graft-versus-host disease after an allogeneic hematopoietic cell transplant. The CDR3 region is CASSPDNYEQYF. The sequenced part of the CDR3 DNA is TGTGCCAGCAGTCCCGACAACTATGAACAGTAC.